The sequence of this T cell receptor (beta chain) was determined in a study of neoadjuvant anti-PD-1 for oral cavity cancer. About the research overall: Around day 43, patients without progression received a fourth nivolumab dose before surgery. Study-level results: Only a few patients per response group were TCR-analyzed; validation needed. Higher pretreatment Treg/Th17 ratios tracked higher pretreatment blood clonality.

Sequencing was performed with immunoSEQ multiplex PCR; in TCRdb, only in-frame clones are kept and a portion is missing. This sample yields approximately 12,000 clones, of which over 55% are seen a single time; 2.5% to 3.5% belongs to the top ten. As for time point: after neoadjuvant nivolumab, at surgical resection. These newly diagnosed stage II-IVA oral cavity squamous cell carcinoma patients had no prior systemic or radiation treatment. This clone was picked up a small number of times. The antigen is not known. This specimen consisted of PBMCs, obtained after nivolumab (anti-PD-1) treatment. This sequence was found in a person aged 40 to 85 with oral cavity squamous cell carcinoma.

CDR3 DNA sequence: TGTGCCAGCAGGCTCGACCACGTTGTCGGAAACACCATATATTTT. This encodes CASRLDHVVGNTIYF. The V gene is TRBV6-6, the J gene TRBJ1-3, with D unclear. Germline loops: CDR1 MNHNY, CDR2 SVGAGI (reference sequence). The CDR3 extends over 15 amino acids. Between the trimmed V and J ends, which lost 6 bases and 4 bases, there was a span of 16 bases.